The sequence of this TCR beta chain was determined in a study of blood T cells in healthy people across ages. General study points: When set beside aged donors, long-lived donors presented more naive CD4+ cells and higher diversity.

Germline CDR1 and CDR2: SGHAT and FQNNGV. The CDR3 spans 13 residues. PBMCs, at least 7 million per sample, were isolated. PCR was performed a second time for about 7 to 12 cycles using a sample-barcoded 5' primer and a J-beta primer mix. All samples gave at least 2.5 million CDR3-containing paired-end reads. Using its own MiXCR run on the 5' RACE reads, TCRdb lists one record per CDR3 protein. Of about 2 million distinct CDR3 sequences in the sample, around half were seen once. Regarding this clonotype: The antigen remains unidentified. A read error may account for a junction end that differs from germline.

Sequenced sample: blood. The sequence was obtained from a woman aged 40 to 55 in good health. The gene calls are TRBV11-2 and TRBJ2-6; tentatively, D is TRBD1 or TRBD2 (5 bases each). The CDR3: CASSTYGANVLTF. In DNA, the CDR3 is TGTGCCAGCAGCACTTACGGGGCTAACGTCCTGACTTTC.